The present T cell receptor (beta chain) was sequenced within a study of blood T cell repertoires in COVID-19 (dated by TCRdb to about 2020). In the study overall: Samples from collaborators originated in the United States, Italy and Spain and spanned both the acute and convalescent phases of COVID-19. The prospective study material was composed of cDNA or gDNA derived from T cells, B-cell-depleted T cells, or PBMCs. The dataset comprised deeply sampled blood TCRbeta repertoires from subjects exposed to, actively infected with, or recovered from COVID-19. The repertoires were released in a freely available public database meant as a resource for research on the immune response to SARS-CoV-2. Samples were obtained from the ongoing ImmuneRACE study (first 160 participants) and from about 1,300 subjects provided by 6 global collaborators. Sample metadata almost always included a de-identified subject ID, COVID-19 status, age in years and sex. Where HLA class I and class II types were available, the types were taken from metadata supplied by the sample provider, not from assay-based typing.

Collaborating institutions collected whole blood in K2EDTA tubes following their own protocols. For TCRbeta analysis, collaborators shipped samples as frozen whole blood, isolated PBMCs, or DNA extracted from either of those sample types. The research as a whole found: Clinical and demographic metadata were provided uncurated, with the amount varying by source and participant.

CDR1 and CDR2 are drawn from the germline V gene: MDHEN, SYDVKM. The CDR3 numbers 13 residues from cysteine through phenylalanine. The kept DNA is CDR3 alone, 39 bases in frame from the first base. Between the V and J ends, shortened by 6 bases and 0 bases respectively, the junction contains 8 bases. A note on this clone: No antigen is known for it. No per-base quality is available; no much larger clone lies one base away.

The immunoSEQ Assay, a bias-controlled multiplex PCR, was used to amplify TCRbeta CDR3 regions from genomic DNA. As for the authors' bioinformatics: Within the assay, amplification of reference gene primers was used to estimate how many nucleated cells each sample contained. To quantify the absolute abundance of each unique TCRbeta CDR3 rearrangement, sequence reads were collapsed and filtered. For each sample, productive Simpson clonality was calculated as the square root of Simpson's diversity index across productive rearrangements. TCRdb stores this immuneACCESS table with in-frame sequences only. Part of the clones is absent; in the studies checked, under half of the shortfall reflects unresolved V genes, and no reason is known for the rest. V, J and clone size derive from that table, while D and trimming were established from the DNA sequence. For this sample there are 150,000 to 160,000 clones; 80% to 90% appear just once. Around 16% of the sample is held by the ten biggest clonotypes.

The clonotype originates from a woman between 35 and 50 years old with acute or convalescent COVID-19. Sequencing was performed on peripheral blood. The V and J segments used are TRBV28 and TRBJ1-1; confidence is insufficient to name the D gene. The CDR3 has the sequence CASRSDMNTEAFF. The bases are TGTGCCAGCAGATCAGACATGAACACTGAAGCTTTCTTT.